The 6 T cell receptor beta chains in this list originate from one sample, sequenced in a study of OX40 agonist ivuxolimab in advanced cancers. Libraries came from the immunoSEQ multiplex PCR assay. TCRdb holds this immuneACCESS table with in-frame rearrangements only. Some clones are missing; in checked studies, unresolved V genes explain under half, and the rest has no known cause. This sample is represented by approximately 15,000 clones; around 84% of them were singletons. The top ten hold 0.6% to 0.7% of the sample. Sequencing used CD4+ or CD8+ T cells sorted from blood, obtained in a trial of the OX40 agonist ivuxolimab. The origin of the receptors is an adult with an advanced solid tumor such as melanoma, head and neck, liver or kidney cancer.

The chain employs TRBV11-2 and TRBJ2-2; no definite D call. CDR3 length: 16 amino acids. The germline gives CDR1 SGHAT, CDR2 FQNNGV. Trimming removed 2 bases from V and 2 bases from J, with 12 bases in between. CDR3 nucleotide sequence: TGTGCCAGCAGCTTACTGGCGGCGGATAACACCGGGGAGCTGTTTTTT. Translation: CASSLLAADNTGELFF.

The gene calls are TRBV5-1 and TRBJ2-4; 7 nucleotides match TRBD1. Trimming took 3 bases from V and 4 from J; bases not matched to a gene: 13. The CDR3 spans 17 residues. Germline loops: CDR1 SGHRS, CDR2 YFSETQ. The DNA of the CDR3 is TGCGCCAGCAGCTGGAGAGACGGCCGGGACAGAAAAAACATTCAGTACTTC. Translation gives CASSWRDGRDRKNIQYF.

The sample holds a few counts of this clone. The CDR3 DNA follows: TGTGCCAGCAGCAAACAGGGAATTAATTCACCCCTCCACTTT. It translates to CASSKQGINSPLHF. The chain links TRBV11-2 to TRBJ1-6, with a tentative D call TRBD1 (6 bases). The ends were cut back, 5 bases at V and 6 bases at J, with 11 bases in the middle. The CDR3 covers 14 residues. The germline gives CDR1 SGHAT, CDR2 FQNNGV.

J is TRBJ2-7 and V is TRBV4-1; a possible D gene is TRBD1 (6 bases). Germline V gene lookup returns CDR1 MGHRA and CDR2 YSYEKL. Trimming removed 7 bases at V and 4 bases at J, with 26 bases between. This CDR3 is 17 amino acids long. CDR3 nucleotide sequence: TGCGCCAGCACCACATCCCGGGACCTCCCAGGGGAGTACGAGCAGTACTTC. Its protein product is CASTTSRDLPGEYEQYF.

The rearrangement uses TRBV11-2 and TRBJ2-2; D ambiguous. Looked up from germline, CDR1 is SGHAT and CDR2 is FQNNGV. The CDR3 extends over 13 amino acids. Trimming cost V 2 bases and J 3 bases, with 4 bases left between them. CDR3 region: CASSLPDTGELFF. The CDR3 region has the DNA TGTGCCAGCAGCTTACCAGACACCGGGGAGCTGTTTTTT. The full variable domain, completed using reference TRBV11-2 and TRBJ2-2, is EAGVAQSPRYKIIEKRQSVAFWCNPISGHATLYWYQQILGQGPKLLIQFQNNGVVDDSQLPKDRFSAERLKGVDSTLKIQPAKLEDSAVYLCASSLPDTGELFFGEGSRLTVL.

V gene TRBV5-6 combines with J gene TRBJ2-7, with a tentative D call TRBD2 (5 bases). The CDR3 totals 16 residues. Trimming removed 4 bases at V and 4 bases at J, with 21 bases between. CDR1 and CDR2 (germline): SGHDT, YYEEEE. The CDR3 bases are TGTGCCAGCAGCGCCCCACGGCTAGCAAGTAGTTACGAGCAGTACTTC. This encodes CASSAPRLASSYEQYF.